The 31 T cell receptor beta chains below all came from one sample that was sequenced in a study of blood T cell repertoires in COVID-19 (dated by TCRdb to the early 2020s). The library was generated by the immunoSEQ multiplex PCR assay. TCRdb retrieved this table from immuneACCESS and kept in-frame rearrangements only. Not all clones are present; in checked studies, unresolved V genes account for under half, and no reason is known for the remainder. This sample has 85,000 to 130,000 clones in its table, and about two thirds of those were observed once. Less than 1% of the sample is held by the ten biggest clonotypes. The specimen sequenced was peripheral blood. The receptors come from a human donor with acute or convalescent COVID-19. The donor label of this sample is uncertain.

In the case of this clone: Other nucleotide sequences from this sample produce the same CDR3. The chain employs TRBV24-1 and TRBJ2-7; no reliable D call. The CDR3 runs 12 residues. Germline V gene sequence: CDR1 KGHDR, CDR2 SFDVKD. The V gene lost 5 bases and the J gene lost 1 base, with 5 bases spanning the gap. The CDR3 DNA is TGTGCCACCAGTGCCGGGTCCTACGAGCAGTACTTC. Amino acid sequence: CATSAGSYEQYF.

This clone has a count of ten or more. The chain links TRBV14 to TRBJ2-1; possibly TRBD2 for D (6 bases). The CDR3 contains 16 residues. V lost 4 bases and J 6 bases, leaving 19 bases between the germline ends. CDR1 and CDR2 (germline): SGHDN, FVKESK. Here the CDR3 reads CASSLRRGLRSNEQFF. The CDR3 bases are TGTGCCAGCAGCCTCCGTCGGGGACTGCGAAGCAATGAGCAGTTCTTC.

The chain joins TRBV9 to TRBJ1-1, with D perhaps matching TRBD1 (6 bases). The CDR3 consists of 13 residues. V dropped 4 bases and J dropped 1 base, with 8 bases sitting between them. CDR1 SGDLS and CDR2 YYNGEE come from the germline V gene. The DNA for the CDR3 is TGTGCCAGCAGCACGACAGGGAACACTGAAGCTTTCTTT. Translating gives CASSTTGNTEAFF.

This chain uses TRBV11-3 with TRBJ2-2; TRBD1 agrees at 7 bases. Trimming cost V 5 bases and J 9 bases; bases outside gene matches: 6. The CDR3 length is 13 residues. Germline CDR1 is SGHNT and CDR2 is YENEEA. The CDR3 sequence: CASSPQGHRELFF. CDR3 DNA sequence: TGTGCCAGCAGCCCACAGGGGCACCGGGAGCTGTTTTTT. The variable domain in full, with the rest retrieved from reference TRBV11-3 and TRBJ2-2, is EAGVVQSPRYKIIEKKQPVAFWCNPISGHNTLYWYLQNLGQGPELLIRYENEEAVDDSQLPKDRFSAERLKGVDSTLKIQPAELGDSAVYLCASSPQGHRELFFGEGSRLTVL.

This clone was seen more than once but under ten times. The chain has TRBV6-1 and TRBJ2-7, with a weak D call TRBD2 (6 bases). The V gene lost 2 bases and the J gene lost 5 bases, with 13 bases spanning the gap. The CDR3 has 14 residues. Germline lookup yields CDR1 MNHNS and CDR2 SASEGT. DNA of the CDR3: TGTGCCAGCAGTGAATCGGAGGGGTACGACGAGCAGTACGTC. Its protein is CASSESEGYDEQYV.

J is TRBJ2-7 and V is TRBV20-1; 10 nucleotides align to TRBD2. Germline V gene sequence: CDR1 DFQATT, CDR2 SNEGSKA (reference sequence). Trimming removed 3 bases from V and 3 bases from J; junction bases left unmatched: 8. This CDR3 has 15 amino acids. The CDR3 DNA follows: TGCAGTGCTAGTGATCCTAGCGGGGGCTTCTACGAGCAGTACTTC. Its translation: CSASDPSGGFYEQYF.

The CDR3 protein is CASSLRTHSYNEQFF. The CDR3 DNA follows: TGTGCCAGCAGCTTAAGGACACACTCCTACAATGAGCAGTTCTTC. The chain recombines TRBV13 with TRBJ2-1, with a possible D match to TRBD1 (5 bases). Germline CDR1 reads PRHDT; CDR2 reads FYEKMQ (reference sequence). V lost 2 bases and J lost 0, with 8 bases in between. The length of the CDR3 is 15 residues.

The rearrangement links TRBV3-1 (or the pseudogene TRBV3-2) to TRBJ2-3, with D possibly being TRBD1 (5 bases). This CDR3 has 15 amino acids. Trimming shortened V by 5 bases and J by 2 bases, and 14 bases separated the two germline ends. CDR1 is LGHDT, CDR2 YNNKEL, per germline (reference sequence). Written as DNA, the CDR3 is TGTGCCAGCAGCAGACAGCATAGGGTCACAGATACGCAGTATTTT. It translates to CASSRQHRVTDTQYF.

This CDR3 is CAIQDSSYEQYF. Here the CDR3 DNA reads TGTGCCATCCAGGACAGCTCCTACGAGCAGTACTTC. J is TRBJ2-7 and V is TRBV12-3 or TRBV12-4; possible D gene TRBD1, 6 bases. CDR3 length equals 12 residues. V was cut by 10 bases and J by 0 bases, with 10 bases left in between.

This clone was detected only a few times. The V call is TRBV6-5, the J call TRBJ1-2, with 7 bases aligning to TRBD1. This CDR3 is built from 14 residues. V trimming: 10 bases; J trimming: 5 bases; junction bases outside the gene matches: 13. CDR1 and CDR2 from the germline V gene are MNHEY and SVGAGI. The CDR3 nucleotides are TGTGCCACGGCTGCGACAGGGACGAGTTATGGCTACACCTTC. Protein product: CATAATGTSYGYTF.

The V gene is TRBV3-1 (or the pseudogene TRBV3-2), the J gene TRBJ2-3, with TRBD2 identical over 10 bases. Trimming removed 4 bases from V and 9 bases from J; junction bases left unmatched: 7. Germline assignment: CDR1 LGHDT and CDR2 YNNKEL (reference sequence). The CDR3 consists of 14 residues. The CDR3 bases are TGTGCCAGCAGCCCTAGCGGGGGCCTCTTCACGCAGTATTTT. Encoded protein: CASSPSGGLFTQYF.

The CDR3 coding sequence is TGTGCCAGCAGTTCAACCCGGACAGTTAGCACAGATACGCAGTATTTT. Residues: CASSSTRTVSTDTQYF. This chain uses TRBV28 with TRBJ2-3; maybe TRBD1 (6 bases). V lost 4 bases and J lost 0, with 14 bases in between. This CDR3 contains 16 residues. Germline CDR1 reads MDHEN; CDR2 reads SYDVKM.

The rearrangement joins TRBV5-1 to TRBJ2-4; 9 bases align to TRBD1. The CDR3 spans 18 residues. Per germline, CDR1 SGHRS and CDR2 YFSETQ. The V gene end was trimmed by 4 bases and the J gene end by 0 bases; junction bases not matched to a gene: 11. The CDR3 DNA sequence: TGCGCCAGCAGCACGGGACAGGGAGGACAAACAGCCAAAAACATTCAGTACTTC. Residues: CASSTGQGGQTAKNIQYF.

V gene TRBV4-1 combines with J gene TRBJ2-2, with 13 bases that match TRBD2. Germline loops: CDR1 MGHRA, CDR2 YSYEKL. Losses at the gene ends were 4 bases for V and 7 bases for J; bases not matched to a gene: 6. This CDR3 has 16 amino acids. The chain's CDR3 is CASSRRLAGGSGELFF. The CDR3 DNA is TGCGCCAGCAGCCGCCGACTAGCGGGGGGAAGCGGGGAGCTGTTTTTT.

This clone was recorded a few times. This rearrangement joins TRBV7-2 to TRBJ2-3; 14 nucleotides match TRBD2. The CDR3 extends over 18 amino acids. Trimming at V came to 5 bases and at J to 1 base, leaving 8 bases not matched to a gene. Germline CDR1 is SGHTA and CDR2 is FQGNSA. CDR3 in amino acids: CASSRTTSGGGRTDTQYF. The CDR3 DNA reads as TGTGCCAGCAGCCGCACGACTAGCGGGGGGGGGCGCACAGATACGCAGTATTTT. Together with reference TRBV7-2 and TRBJ2-3, the CDR3 gives the full variable domain: GAGVSQSPSNKVTEKGKDVELRCDPISGHTALYWYRQSLGQGLEFLIYFQGNSAPDKSGLPSDRFSAERTGGSVSTLTIQRTQQEDSAVYLCASSRTTSGGGRTDTQYFGPGTRLTVL.

The rearrangement joins TRBV19 to TRBJ1-4, with a possible D match to TRBD1 (5 bases). The CDR3 covers 13 residues. Between the trimmed V and J ends, which lost 3 bases and 5 bases, there was a span of 7 bases. CDR1 is LNHDA, CDR2 SQIVND, per germline (reference sequence). The CDR3 sequence is CASSIDRNEKLFF. CDR3 bases: TGTGCCAGTAGTATCGACAGAAATGAAAAACTGTTTTTT.

The DNA of the CDR3 is TGTGCCAGCAGTTATCCCCCGGACAGGGGAAGCTCCTATAATTCACCCCTCCACTTT. Its protein product is CASSYPPDRGSSYNSPLHF. The chain joins TRBV6-2 or TRBV6-3 to TRBJ1-6; 9 nucleotides agree with TRBD1. Germline CDR1 is MNHEY and CDR2 is SVGEGT. This CDR3 has 19 residues. The J segment lost 0 bases and the V segment lost 3 bases, leaving 9 bases of the junction unmatched.

V gene TRBV7-9 combines with J gene TRBJ2-5; 8 bases line up with TRBD2. The germline V gene has CDR1 SEHNR and CDR2 FQNEAQ (reference sequence). This CDR3 spans 15 amino acids. The V segment lost 5 bases and the J segment 5 bases; nucleotides outside the gene matches: 10. The CDR3 reads CASSHPTGGPETQYF. The CDR3 bases are TGTGCCAGCAGCCACCCGACGGGGGGGCCGGAGACCCAGTACTTC.

The V gene is TRBV27, the J gene TRBJ2-1; no reliable D call. The CDR3 covers 14 residues. Trimming shortened V by 5 bases and J by 6 bases, and 14 bases separated the two germline ends. From germline, CDR1 is MNHEY and CDR2 SMNVEV (reference sequence). CDR3 DNA: TGTGCCAGCAGTCCCAGAATTAACCGCAATGAGCAGTTCTTC. Its protein is CASSPRINRNEQFF.

This clone was picked up many times. The chain combines TRBV5-1 with TRBJ2-5, with D maybe TRBD2 (5 bases). CDR1 is SGHRS, CDR2 YFSETQ, per germline. V lost 4 bases and J 0 bases, leaving 19 bases between the germline ends. CDR3 size: 17 residues. For the CDR3, the DNA is TGCGCCAGCAGCGTAGAAGGTGGACTCCCGAACCAAGAGACCCAGTACTTC. It is translated as CASSVEGGLPNQETQYF.

The gene calls are TRBV28 and TRBJ2-1, with TRBD2 matching 10 bases. CDR1 MDHEN and CDR2 SYDVKM come from the germline V gene. This CDR3 has 13 residues. With 8 bases clipped from V and 8 bases from J, the junction kept 6 bases outside the gene matches. CDR3 bases: TGTGCCAGCTCAAGCGGGGGGGCGGATGAGCAGTTCTTC. This codes for CASSSGGADEQFF.

This clone occurred a few times. This chain connects TRBV6-1 to TRBJ1-5; 9 positions match TRBD1. CDR3 length equals 18 residues. Trimming cost V 1 base and J 1 base; bases outside gene matches: 8. Germline assignment: CDR1 MNHNS and CDR2 SASEGT. DNA for the CDR3: TGTGCCAGCAGTGAAGACAGGGGGCGAAGTAGGAGCAATCAGCCCCAGCATTTT. It yields the protein CASSEDRGRSRSNQPQHF.

This clone has ten or more counts. V gene TRBV5-4 combines with J gene TRBJ2-7; the match to TRBD1 covers 10 bases. V dropped 3 bases and J dropped 5; count of bases not matched to a gene: 8. Germline V gene lookup returns CDR1 SGHNT and CDR2 YYREEE (reference sequence). There are 15 residues in the CDR3. This CDR3 reads CASSSDRGPFHEQYV. The CDR3 nucleotides read TGTGCCAGCAGCTCCGACAGGGGGCCCTTCCACGAGCAGTACGTC.

The V call is TRBV19, the J call TRBJ2-2, with D unresolved. The CDR3 is 15 residues long. Trimming left V 4 bases short and J 0 bases short, with 9 bases between. The germline gives CDR1 LNHDA, CDR2 SQIVND (reference sequence). The CDR3 sequence is CASSRVDSNTGELFF. CDR3 nucleotide sequence: TGTGCCAGTAGTAGGGTAGACTCGAACACCGGGGAGCTGTTTTTT.

The rearrangement joins TRBV11-2 to TRBJ2-5; TRBD1 agrees at 11 bases. Per germline, CDR1 SGHAT and CDR2 FQNNGV. J lost 5 bases, V lost 5 bases, and 4 bases had no gene match. The CDR3 spans 14 residues. The CDR3 here is CASSQWTGGETQYF. The DNA for the CDR3 is TGTGCCAGCAGCCAATGGACAGGGGGCGAGACCCAGTACTTC.

This rearrangement joins TRBV7-2 to TRBJ2-3; D is unclear. This CDR3 region has 13 residues. Per the germline V gene, CDR1 is SGHTA and CDR2 is FQGNSA. V lost 5 bases and J 2 bases, leaving 8 bases between the germline ends. The CDR3 reads CASSLVHTDTQYF. In DNA form, the CDR3 reads TGTGCCAGCAGCCTAGTACACACAGATACGCAGTATTTT.

The chain recombines TRBV5-5 with TRBJ2-7; D is perhaps TRBD1 (6 bases). The CDR3 is 19 residues long. Trimming cost V 4 bases and J 0 bases, with 26 bases left between them. Germline V CDR1 and CDR2: SGHKS, YYEKEE (reference sequence). CDR3 bases: TGTGCCAGCAGCGGACCATTCAAGGAAGGGGGTGTGAGCTCCTACGAGCAGTACTTC. Its translation: CASSGPFKEGGVSSYEQYF. The full variable domain, in which reference TRBV5-5 and TRBJ2-7 provide the parts outside the CDR3, is DAGVTQSPTHLIKTRGQQVTLRCSPISGHKSVSWYQQVLGQGPQFIFQYYEKEERGRGNFPDRFSARQFPNYSSELNVNALLLGDSALYLCASSGPFKEGGVSSYEQYFGPGTRLTVT.

V gene TRBV13 combines with J gene TRBJ1-5; 7 positions match TRBD1. Germline V gene sequence: CDR1 PRHDT, CDR2 FYEKMQ (reference sequence). J was trimmed by 1 base and V by 4 bases; bases with no gene match: 10. The CDR3 runs to 17 residues. CDR3 region: CASSSFRDSGSNQPQHF. The CDR3 DNA reads TGTGCCAGCAGCTCTTTTCGGGACAGCGGAAGCAATCAGCCCCAGCATTTT.

For the CDR3, the DNA is TGCGCCAGCAGCCAAGGGACTCCGGGACAGGGGTCCTACGAGCAGTACTTC. Residues: CASSQGTPGQGSYEQYF. The chain uses TRBV4-1 and TRBJ2-7; 10 nucleotides align to TRBD1. Trimming took 1 base from V and 1 from J; bases not matched to a gene: 7. The CDR3 is made up of 17 amino acids. Germline CDR1 reads MGHRA; CDR2 reads YSYEKL.

This chain uses TRBV7-3 with TRBJ1-1; a weak D match, TRBD1 (6 bases). Germline values: CDR1 SGHTA, CDR2 FQGTGA. Trimming took off 6 bases at V and 6 bases at J, with 20 bases between the two ends. CDR3 size: 15 residues. The DNA for the CDR3 is TGTGCCAGCAGAGTCCACCGGGACAATCGTTCTGAAGCTTTCTTT. Amino acid sequence: CASRVHRDNRSEAFF.

This chain uses TRBV18 with TRBJ2-3; TRBD2 aligns across 12 bases. With 3 bases clipped from V and 0 bases from J, the junction kept 7 bases outside the gene matches. CDR1 and CDR2 from the germline V gene are KGHSH and LQKENI. The CDR3 covers 18 residues. The CDR3 reads CASSPTSGGLASTDTQYF. For the CDR3, the DNA is TGTGCCAGCTCACCGACTAGCGGGGGATTAGCTAGCACAGATACGCAGTATTTT.